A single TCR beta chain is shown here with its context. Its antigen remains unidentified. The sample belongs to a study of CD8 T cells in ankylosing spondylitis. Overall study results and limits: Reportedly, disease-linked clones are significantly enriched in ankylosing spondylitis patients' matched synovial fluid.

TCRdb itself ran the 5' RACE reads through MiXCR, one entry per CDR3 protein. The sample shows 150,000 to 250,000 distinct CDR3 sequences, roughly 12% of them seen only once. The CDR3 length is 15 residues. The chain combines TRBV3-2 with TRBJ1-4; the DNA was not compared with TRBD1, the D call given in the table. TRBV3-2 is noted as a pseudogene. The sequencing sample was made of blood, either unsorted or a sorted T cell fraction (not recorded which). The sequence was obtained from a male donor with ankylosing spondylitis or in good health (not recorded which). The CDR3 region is CATSPQGLTNEKLFF. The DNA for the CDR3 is TGTGCCACCTCCCCACAGGGCCTCACTAATGAAAAACTGTTTTTT.